Following are 22 T cell receptor beta chains from one sample sequenced in a study of T-cell memory formation after mild COVID-19. TCRdb fed the 5' RACE reads into MiXCR, producing one record per CDR3 protein. The table records about 270,000 distinct CDR3 sequences, over 15% of them present only once. The sample consisted of PBMCs or a T cell subset sorted from them (not recorded which). These receptors were taken from a man between 18 and 29 years old who had mild COVID-19 (a few samples of this study predate the infection). Cell type and time point are not known.

The chain uses TRBV24-1 and TRBJ2-5; a possible D gene is TRBD1 (5 bases). Trimming left V 7 bases short and J 3 bases short, with 11 bases between. Per the germline V gene, CDR1 is KGHDR and CDR2 is SFDVKD. This CDR3 has 13 amino acids. CDR3 sequence reads: CATSPTGEETQYF. As DNA, the CDR3 is TGTGCCACCAGCCCCACAGGAGAAGAGACCCAGTACTTC.

The chain links TRBV6-6 to TRBJ2-7; D is tentatively TRBD1 or TRBD2 (5 bases each). Looked up from germline, CDR1 is MNHNY and CDR2 is SVGAGI (reference sequence). The CDR3 loop spans 16 amino acids. V lost 5 bases and J 5 bases, leaving 22 bases between the germline ends. The CDR3 nucleotides are TGTGCCAGCAGTACGCTCCGGGACGGTGGGACCGACGAGCAGTACTTC. Translated: CASSTLRDGGTDEQYF.

This clonotype was detected a few times. Given a much more abundant clone one base away, this may be a read error. The chain has TRBV6-5 and TRBJ2-5; D is undetermined. Germline V gene data show CDR1 as MNHEY and CDR2 as SVGAGI. The CDR3 has 13 residues. CDR3 residues: CAISLNSQETQYF. The CDR3, as DNA: TGTGCCATCAGTTTAAACAGTCAAGAGACCCAGTACTTC.

In this sample, this clonotype turned up a few times. The V gene is TRBV20-1, the J gene TRBJ2-1; a possible D gene is TRBD1 (5 bases). The germline CDR1 and CDR2 sequences are DFQATT and SNEGSKA (reference sequence). This CDR3 is 15 amino acids long. V lost 3 bases and J 0 bases, leaving 12 bases between the germline ends. Here the CDR3 DNA reads TGCAGTGCTAGCTCGACAGTTAGCTCCTACAATGAGCAGTTCTTC. It specifies CSASSTVSSYNEQFF.

The rearrangement joins TRBV12-3 or TRBV12-4 to TRBJ1-1; D is ambiguous. V shed 5 bases and J shed 2 bases, with 15 bases lying between them. CDR3 length equals 15 residues. The CDR3 spells CASSPPIRTNTEAFF. For the CDR3, the DNA is TGTGCCAGCAGTCCCCCGATACGGACCAACACTGAAGCTTTCTTT.

The chain employs TRBV20-1 and TRBJ2-7, with TRBD1 matching 8 bases. Germline values: CDR1 DFQATT, CDR2 SNEGSKA (reference sequence). The ends lost 1 base at V and 7 bases at J; junction bases unmatched: 3. The CDR3 loop spans 12 amino acids. The CDR3 here is CSARGQGYEQYV. In DNA form, the CDR3 reads TGCAGTGCTAGAGGACAGGGGTATGAGCAGTACGTC.

V usage is TRBV18 and J usage is TRBJ2-1, with TRBD1 as a possible D gene (6 bases). V was cut by 5 bases and J by 5 bases, with 10 bases left in between. Germline V gene data show CDR1 as KGHSH and CDR2 as LQKENI. CDR3 size: 13 residues. The CDR3 sequence: CASSRQVHNEQFF. For the CDR3, the DNA is TGTGCCAGCTCAAGACAGGTACACAATGAGCAGTTCTTC.

This clonotype appeared a few times. The V gene is TRBV5-1, the J gene TRBJ1-1; 12 positions match TRBD1. The germline CDR1 and CDR2 sequences are SGHRS and YFSETQ. CDR3 length: 15 amino acids. With V trimmed by 3 bases and J by 3 bases, 3 bases remained unmatched. This chain's CDR3 is CASSWGTGGYTEAFF. CDR3 sequence (DNA): TGCGCCAGCAGCTGGGGGACAGGGGGCTACACTGAAGCTTTCTTT.

This clonotype was seen ten or more times. V and J are TRBV4-3 and TRBJ2-1; 9 bases match TRBD2. The germline V gene has CDR1 LGHNA and CDR2 YSLEER. V was clipped by 3 bases and J by 8 bases; unmatched bases: 8. The CDR3 loop spans 15 amino acids. CDR3 protein: CASSQGLAQEYEQFF. Written as DNA, the CDR3 is TGCGCCAGCAGCCAGGGACTAGCCCAAGAGTATGAGCAGTTCTTC.

This clonotype was found many times. The V call is TRBV11-2, the J call TRBJ2-1; tentative D call: TRBD2 (6 bases). CDR3 length: 12 amino acids. Looked up from germline, CDR1 is SGHAT and CDR2 is FQNNGV. V lost 10 bases, J lost 8 bases, and 15 bases lay in between. The CDR3 loop is CAIRTNLDEQFF. The CDR3 DNA sequence: TGTGCCATCCGGACTAATCTCGATGAGCAGTTCTTC.

The chain carries TRBV20-1 and TRBJ2-5; either TRBD1 or TRBD2 may supply D (5 bases each). Germline CDR1 DFQATT, CDR2 SNEGSKA (reference sequence). The V end was cut by 6 bases, the J end by 4 bases, with 12 bases between. The CDR3 sequence is 12 residues long. CDR3 amino acids: CSAWDRRETQYF. In DNA, the CDR3 is TGCAGTGCCTGGGACCGACGAGAGACCCAGTACTTC.

The CDR3, as DNA: TGCAGTGCCACCCGCGGGGCTATGGGTAGCAATCAGCCCCAGCATTTT. Its translation: CSATRGAMGSNQPQHF. This sequence joins TRBV20-1 and TRBJ1-5; TRBD1 might be the D (5 bases). Trimming removed 6 bases at V and 0 bases at J, with 18 bases between. The CDR3 consists of 16 residues. Looked up from germline, CDR1 is DFQATT and CDR2 is SNEGSKA (reference sequence).

This clonotype has ten or more counts. V usage is TRBV29-1 and J usage is TRBJ2-1, with D possibly being TRBD2 (5 bases). In germline, CDR1 is SQVTM, CDR2 ANQGSEA. V was trimmed by 6 bases and J by 9 bases, leaving 18 bases between them. The CDR3 length is 13 residues. The CDR3 protein is CSVEYRVSGEQFF. CDR3 sequence (DNA): TGCAGCGTCGAATATAGGGTCAGCGGTGAGCAGTTCTTC.

The sample holds many counts of this clonotype. The gene calls are TRBV7-2 and TRBJ2-2; either TRBD1 or TRBD2 may supply D (5 bases each). In germline, CDR1 is SGHTA, CDR2 FQGNSA. The length of the CDR3 is 15 residues. The germline V and J ends were trimmed by 5 bases and 3 bases, with 13 bases remaining between them. The CDR3 nucleotides are TGTGCCAGCAGCGACGGGACGGGCTACACCGGGGAGCTGTTTTTT. Translation: CASSDGTGYTGELFF.

This clonotype was counted many times. The CDR3 protein is CSATGTPAGTDTQYF. CDR3 DNA sequence: TGCAGTGCCACCGGGACCCCAGCCGGCACAGATACGCAGTATTTT. This rearrangement joins TRBV20-1 to TRBJ2-3, with D tentatively TRBD1 or TRBD2 (5 bases each). The CDR3 has 15 residues. With 6 bases removed from V and 1 base from J, the gap between germline ends came to 17 bases. The germline V gene has CDR1 DFQATT and CDR2 SNEGSKA (reference sequence).

Only a few counts were recorded for this clonotype. J is TRBJ2-5 and V is TRBV3-1; the match to TRBD2 covers 9 bases. V gave up 6 bases and J gave up 7 bases; unmatched junction bases: 9. The germline V gene encodes CDR1 LGHDT and CDR2 YNNKEL (reference sequence). This CDR3 region has 14 residues. The CDR3 loop is CASSRLAGEGTQYF. For the CDR3, the DNA is TGTGCCAGCAGTCGATTAGCGGGGGAAGGGACCCAGTACTTC.

This clonotype has more than one count but fewer than ten. The chain is built from TRBV11-2 and TRBJ1-1; D unclear. CDR1 and CDR2 (germline): SGHAT, FQNNGV. V lost 10 bases to trimming and J lost 6 bases, with 18 bases between them. The CDR3 is 13 amino acids. CDR3 in amino acids: CAIRSQAVPEAFF. CDR3 nucleotides: TGTGCCATCCGGTCCCAGGCGGTTCCTGAAGCTTTCTTT.

The chain carries TRBV7-2 and TRBJ2-5, with a tentative D call TRBD1 (6 bases). The V end lost 3 bases, the J end lost 2 bases, and 10 bases lay between the germline ends. Per the germline V gene, CDR1 is SGHTA and CDR2 is FQGNSA. The CDR3 is made up of 14 amino acids. The CDR3 bases are TGTGCCAGCAGCTTTGGTGACAGGCAAGAGACCCAGTACTTC. Its translation is CASSFGDRQETQYF.

This clonotype was seen a few times. CDR3 nucleotide sequence: TGTGCCAGCAGACGGGAGCGGGATTCACCCCTCCACTTT. This encodes CASRRERDSPLHF. V usage is TRBV5-4 and J usage is TRBJ1-6; D is ambiguous. V lost 5 bases, J lost 8 bases, and 11 bases lay in between. CDR3 length: 13 amino acids. From germline, CDR1 is SGHNT and CDR2 YYREEE (reference sequence).

This chain connects TRBV5-1 to TRBJ2-2; D is perhaps TRBD2 (6 bases). This CDR3 comprises 16 residues. Germline V lookup: CDR1 SGHRS, CDR2 YFSETQ. The ends were cut back, 0 bases at V and 0 bases at J, with 9 bases in the middle. Here the CDR3 DNA reads TGCGCCAGCAGCTTGGCCGGGACTTCGAACACCGGGGAGCTGTTTTTT. This gives the protein CASSLAGTSNTGELFF.

This clonotype was observed a handful of times. The J gene is TRBJ2-3, the V gene TRBV12-3 or TRBV12-4; 9 bases match TRBD2. With V trimmed by 5 bases and J by 3 bases, 6 bases remained unmatched. CDR3 length: 15 amino acids. The CDR3 DNA follows: TGTGCCAGCAGTCGTCGTAGCGGGGGAACAGATACGCAGTATTTT. This sequence encodes CASSRRSGGTDTQYF.

In its sample, this clonotype was seen a few times. The chain has TRBV7-9 and TRBJ1-6; D is possibly TRBD1 (5 bases). The CDR3 is made up of 17 amino acids. CDR1 and CDR2 (germline): SEHNR, FQNEAQ (reference sequence). V was shortened by 4 bases and J by 6 bases, with 19 bases between the two germline ends. CDR3 bases: TGTGCCAGCAGCTCATTAGATGGGGGGGTGGGTAATTCACCCCTCCACTTT. Protein: CASSSLDGGVGNSPLHF. The full variable domain, with the rest looked up from reference TRBV7-9 and TRBJ1-6, is DTGVSQNPRHKITKRGQNVTFRCDPISEHNRLYWYRQTLGQGPEFLTYFQNEAQLEKSRLLSDRFSAERPKGSFSTLEIQRTEQGDSAMYLCASSSLDGGVGNSPLHFGNGTRLTVT.